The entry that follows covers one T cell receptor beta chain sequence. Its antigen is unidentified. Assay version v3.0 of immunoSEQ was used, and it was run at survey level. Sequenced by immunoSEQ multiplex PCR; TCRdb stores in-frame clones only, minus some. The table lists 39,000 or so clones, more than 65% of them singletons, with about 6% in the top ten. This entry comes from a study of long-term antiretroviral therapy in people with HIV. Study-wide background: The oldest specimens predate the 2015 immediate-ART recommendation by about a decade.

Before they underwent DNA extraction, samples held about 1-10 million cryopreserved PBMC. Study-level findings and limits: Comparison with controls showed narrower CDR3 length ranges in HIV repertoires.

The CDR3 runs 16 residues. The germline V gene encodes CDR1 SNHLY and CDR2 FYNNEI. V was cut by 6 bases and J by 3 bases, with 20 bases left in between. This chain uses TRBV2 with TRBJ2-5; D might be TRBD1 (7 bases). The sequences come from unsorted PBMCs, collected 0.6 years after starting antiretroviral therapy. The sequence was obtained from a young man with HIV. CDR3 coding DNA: TGTGCCAGCAGCCGCGGCGGGACAGCCCACGAAGAGACCCAGTACTTC. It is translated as CASSRGGTAHEETQYF.